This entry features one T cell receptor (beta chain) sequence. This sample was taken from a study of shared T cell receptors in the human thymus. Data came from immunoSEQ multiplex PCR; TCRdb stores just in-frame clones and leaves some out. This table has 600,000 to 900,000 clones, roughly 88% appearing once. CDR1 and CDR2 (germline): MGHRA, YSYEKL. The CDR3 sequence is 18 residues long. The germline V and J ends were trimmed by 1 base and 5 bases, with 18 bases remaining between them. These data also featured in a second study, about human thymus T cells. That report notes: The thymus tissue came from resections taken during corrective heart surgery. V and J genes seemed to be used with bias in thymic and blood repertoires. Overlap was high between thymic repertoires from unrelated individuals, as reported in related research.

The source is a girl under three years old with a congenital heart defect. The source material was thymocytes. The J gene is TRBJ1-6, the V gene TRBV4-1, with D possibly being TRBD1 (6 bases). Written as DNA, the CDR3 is TGCGCCAGCAGCCAAGTGTCTTTATCCAGGGGCCATAATTCACCCCTCCACTTT. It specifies CASSQVSLSRGHNSPLHF.